This TCR beta chain stems from a study of blood T cell repertoires in COVID-19. Sequenced by immunoSEQ multiplex PCR; TCRdb stores in-frame clones only, minus some. The sample lists about 270,000 clones, around 81% seen once, with about 2.9% in the top ten. Germline CDR1 is SGHVS and CDR2 is FNYEAQ. The length of the CDR3 is 16 residues. The V segment lost 2 bases and the J segment 3 bases; nucleotides outside the gene matches: 2. This clonotype originated in a woman aged 55-70 years with active or convalescent COVID-19. This rearrangement joins TRBV7-6 to TRBJ2-1; 12 bases line up with TRBD2. The sample taken for sequencing was peripheral blood. The CDR3 DNA is TGTGCCAGCAGCTTAACTAGCGGGGGGTTCTACAATGAGCAGTTCTTC. The encoded protein is CASSLTSGGFYNEQFF.